A selection of T cell receptor beta chains follows, all from one sample in a study of early T cells in non-severe SARS-CoV-2 infection. TCRdb re-called the 5' RACE reads through MiXCR, storing one row per CDR3 protein. The sample includes about 70,000 distinct CDR3 sequences, 13% to 15% of them seen just once. The sample here was whole blood, taken at baseline. These receptors came from an adult who was a healthcare worker with PCR-confirmed SARS-CoV-2 infection or an uninfected control (not recorded which). Both conserved end residues are part of each CDR3. Fields, in order: clone size, D gene, J gene, V gene, CDR3 DNA, CDR3 protein. A D gene is named only where the DNA matches it firmly. Clone size is not always given. Where it is, it says once, few, many or a class for expanded clones.

few	-	TRBJ1-1	TRBV7-9	TGTGCCAGCAGCTTAGTGGGCGGCAAGCTTTTCTTT	CASSLVGGKLFF
-	TRBD2	TRBJ2-4	TRBV20-1	TGCAGTGCGCACCTCCTGGGGCGGGAGGGACCCAAAAACATTCAGTACTTC	CSAHLLGREGPKNIQYF
many	-	TRBJ2-7	TRBV20-1	TGCAGCTCCGGGACAGGACTAGACGAGCAGTACTTC	CSSGTGLDEQYF
many	-	TRBJ2-1	TRBV7-9	TGTGCCAGCAGCTTTACCGGGAGTTACAATGAGCAGTTCTTC	CASSFTGSYNEQFF
-	-	TRBJ2-5	TRBV7-3	TGTGCCAGCAGCTCCGAGGGCGTCGCGGGAGAGACCCAGTACTTC	CASSSEGVAGETQYF
-	TRBD2	TRBJ2-1	TRBV7-2	TGTGCCAGCAGCCCGCGAGAGGTCGGGACTAGCGGCCTCAATGAGCAGTTCTTC	CASSPREVGTSGLNEQFF
-	TRBD2	TRBJ2-3	TRBV12-3/TRBV12-4	TGTGCCAGCAGTTTTCTGACTAGCGGGACGAGAGATACGCAGTATTTT	CASSFLTSGTRDTQYF
many	-	TRBJ1-2	TRBV28	TGTGCCACCACACTTAACTATGGCTACACCTTC	CATTLNYGYTF
-	-	TRBJ2-7	TRBV7-6	TGTGCCAGCAGCTTGGGACCAACATCCTACGAGCAGTACTTC	CASSLGPTSYEQYF
-	-	TRBJ2-3	TRBV6-4	TGTGCCAGCAGTGGCCACGACGAAAGGGGGGGCACAGATACGCAGTATTTT	CASSGHDERGGTDTQYF
medium-sized	-	TRBJ1-5	TRBV18	TGTGCCAGCAGCCCGGACAGCAATCAGCCCCAGCATTTT	CASSPDSNQPQHF
-	-	TRBJ2-7	TRBV28	TGTGCCAGCAGTCCATGGACAGAAAGCTCCTACGAGCAGTACTTC	CASSPWTESSYEQYF
few	-	TRBJ2-1	TRBV7-6	TGTGCCAGCAGCTCAAATCAAGGGATTATTTATGAGCAGTTCTTC	CASSSNQGIIYEQFF
many	-	TRBJ2-1	TRBV6-1	TGTGCCAGCAGCCCCTTCGGCGGTGAGCAGTTCTTC	CASSPFGGEQFF
many	-	TRBJ2-1	TRBV19	TGTGCCAGTAGTATTAAAGGTAGCCATTACAATGAGCAGTTCTTC	CASSIKGSHYNEQFF
many	-	TRBJ2-1	TRBV19	TGTGCCAGTTCCGGGAGCTACTACAATGAGCAGTTCTTC	CASSGSYYNEQFF
-	TRBD2	TRBJ2-7	TRBV11-2	TGTGCCAGCAGCCTGAGCGGGACGCTCTACGAGCAGTACTTC	CASSLSGTLYEQYF
-	TRBD1	TRBJ1-1	TRBV6-5	TGTGCCAGCAGGACCACTCGGACAGGGGGCTCAGGGGGACAGAACACTGAAGCTTTCTTT	CASRTTRTGGSGGQNTEAFF
-	-	TRBJ1-4	TRBV18	TGTGCCAGCTCACCACCAGGAGGTGCCCAGGAAAAACTGTTTTTT	CASSPPGGAQEKLFF
-	TRBD2	TRBJ2-2	TRBV6-4	TGTGCCAGCAGTGACTCTGCGGGAGCGATGGGGGAGCTGTTTTTT	CASSDSAGAMGELFF
-	-	TRBJ2-2	TRBV5-1	TGCGCCAGCAGCTTGGGCCCGGCCGGAGAGGCGAACACCGGGGAGCTGTTTTTT	CASSLGPAGEANTGELFF
few	-	TRBJ1-2	TRBV5-4	TGTGCCAGCAGCCCCCCGGACGGGCCCGCTGACACCTTC	CASSPPDGPADTF
-	TRBD2	TRBJ2-3	TRBV20-1	TGCAGTGCTAGACTAGCGGGAGTGGTAGATACGCAGTATTTT	CSARLAGVVDTQYF
medium-sized	TRBD1	TRBJ2-3	TRBV7-9	TGTGCCAGCAGCCAGACAGGGGATACGCAGTATTTT	CASSQTGDTQYF
many	-	TRBJ2-7	TRBV5-1	TGCGCCAGCAGCTTGGTGGTAGCCCCCTACGAGCAGTACTTC	CASSLVVAPYEQYF
-	TRBD2	TRBJ2-3	TRBV5-1	TGCGCCAGCAGCTTGGGGACTAGCGGAGGAGGATATACGCAGTATTTT	CASSLGTSGGGYTQYF
-	TRBD1	TRBJ2-5	TRBV18	TGTGCCAGCTCACCACGAGGGACAGAAGTTCAGACCCAGTACTTC	CASSPRGTEVQTQYF
few	-	TRBJ2-7	TRBV18	TGTGCCAGCTCGGCGAGGGGGGCGGAGCAGTACTTC	CASSARGAEQYF
many	-	TRBJ2-5	TRBV28	TGTGCCAGCAGTTTCCAGGGCGGGGTTGGGGAGACCCAGTACTTC	CASSFQGGVGETQYF
many	-	TRBJ2-2	TRBV5-1	TGCGCCAGCAGCTTGTTCCGGAACACCGGGGAGCTGTTTTTT	CASSLFRNTGELFF
many	-	TRBJ2-3	TRBV10-2	TGCGCCACTTCAAACCATGGCACAGATACGCAGTATTTT	CATSNHGTDTQYF
few	TRBD1	TRBJ2-2	TRBV2	TGTGCCAGCAGCGAAAAAAGGGTCTGGCAGGGGGTCACCGGGGAGCTGTTTTTT	CASSEKRVWQGVTGELFF
-	-	TRBJ1-3	TRBV20-1	TGCAGTGCTGGGGGGGCTACCTCTGGAAACACCATATATTTT	CSAGGATSGNTIYF
few	-	TRBJ1-1	TRBV3-1	TGTGCCAGCAGGTTAAGTCTGAGGGGAACAAACACTGAAGCTTTCTTT	CASRLSLRGTNTEAFF
-	-	TRBJ2-7	TRBV7-9	TGTGCCAGCAGCCTCACCACAGGGTACGAGCAGTACTTC	CASSLTTGYEQYF
-	TRBD2	TRBJ2-3	TRBV20-1	TGCAGTGCTGAGCGGGAGGTGGCGACAGATACGCAGTATTTT	CSAEREVATDTQYF
few	-	TRBJ2-3	TRBV20-1	TGCAGTGCTAGAGATTGGGGAACCCTAGATACGCAGTATTTT	CSARDWGTLDTQYF
few	-	TRBJ1-1	TRBV18	TGTGCCAGCTCGACAGGAGTAACAGAGAACACTGAAGCTTTCTTT	CASSTGVTENTEAFF
many	TRBD1	TRBJ2-7	TRBV29-1	TGCAGCGTTGAGGTACAGGGGGCCCAGTACGAGCAGTACTTC	CSVEVQGAQYEQYF
few	-	TRBJ2-7	TRBV27	TGTGCCAGCAAAGATAGCGGCGTGAGCTACGAGCAGTACTTC	CASKDSGVSYEQYF
few	TRBD1	TRBJ2-5	TRBV28	TGTGCCAGCAGCAGAATCGGACAGGGGGGCGAGACCCAGTACTTC	CASSRIGQGGETQYF
many	-	TRBJ1-2	TRBV20-1	TGCAGTGCTAGAGTCGGACAGCCCTCTCGTGGCTACACCTTC	CSARVGQPSRGYTF
few	-	TRBJ2-4	TRBV5-1	TGCGCCAGCAGCTTGGTCGGGTTGAGTGGCATTCAGTACTTC	CASSLVGLSGIQYF
-	TRBD2	TRBJ2-1	TRBV12-3/TRBV12-4	TGTGCCAGCAGCCCCCGACTAGCGATCTACAATGAGCAGTTCTTC	CASSPRLAIYNEQFF
few	-	TRBJ2-7	TRBV19	TGTGCCAGCCGGGACTGGCGGGACGAGCAGTACTTC	CASRDWRDEQYF
few	-	TRBJ2-3	TRBV6-6	TGTGCCAGCAGTTCCAGCGGGCCTAGCACAGATACGCAGTATTTT	CASSSSGPSTDTQYF
-	-	TRBJ1-4	TRBV7-9	TGTGCCAGCAGCTTAGCGGTCGGGAATGAAAAACTGTTTTTT	CASSLAVGNEKLFF
few	TRBD2	TRBJ2-7	TRBV4-1	TGCGCCAGCAGCCAAGACGGGCGGGAGACTGACGAGCAGTACTTC	CASSQDGRETDEQYF
-	-	TRBJ2-3	TRBV5-1	TGCGCCAGCAGCTTGGCACGGGGCGACGATACGCAGTATTTT	CASSLARGDDTQYF
many	TRBD2	TRBJ2-1	TRBV27	TGTGCCAGCAGTTTTCGGCGGGAGGCCTACAATGAGCAGTTCTTC	CASSFRREAYNEQFF
-	TRBD2	TRBJ2-7	TRBV20-1	TGCAGTGCTTTAGGACTAGCGGGAGTCGAGCAGTACTTC	CSALGLAGVEQYF
many	-	TRBJ2-1	TRBV20-1	TGCAGTGCTTACAGGGCTGAGGGCTACAATGAGCAGTTCTTC	CSAYRAEGYNEQFF
-	-	TRBJ2-5	TRBV20-1	TGCAGTGCTAGAGAAGCAGCAGCAGAGACCCAGTACTTC	CSAREAAAETQYF
many	-	TRBJ2-3	TRBV11-2	TGTGCCAGCAGTTCCACACTCACAGATACGCAGTATTTT	CASSSTLTDTQYF
many	TRBD2	TRBJ2-3	TRBV7-2	TGTGCCAGCAGCTTGGTAGCGGGCTCCACAGATACGCAGTATTTT	CASSLVAGSTDTQYF
-	TRBD1	TRBJ2-2	TRBV28	TGTGCCAGCAGTTTCGGACAGGGGGATGACACCGGGGAGCTGTTTTTT	CASSFGQGDDTGELFF
few	-	TRBJ2-3	TRBV20-1	TGCAGTGCAGTAGATACGGGCAGATCCACAGATACGCAGTATTTT	CSAVDTGRSTDTQYF
-	-	TRBJ2-7	TRBV5-1	TGCGCCAGCAGCCAATCTCTAGCAGGATACGAGCAGTACTTC	CASSQSLAGYEQYF
many	TRBD2	TRBJ2-3	TRBV7-6	TGTGCCAGCAGCCACCGGGGGGGGTCAGATACGCAGTATTTT	CASSHRGGSDTQYF
-	-	TRBJ2-7	TRBV28	TGTGCCAGCAGTTTGGCAGGCCCGGGGGAGCAGTACTTC	CASSLAGPGEQYF